This passage covers 19 T cell receptor beta chains from one sample sequenced in a study of regulatory T cells in long-lasting Graves disease. CDR3 regions were amplified by Arm-PCR using iRepertoire HTBI primers to build TCR beta libraries. TCRdb reanalysed the multiplex PCR reads using MiXCR and keeps one entry per CDR3 protein. The table has roughly 700,000 distinct CDR3 sequences, approximately 29% seen once. Time point indicated: persistent/refractory GD, antithyroid drugs over 5 years with positive TRAb. After RNA was extracted from PBMCs, the TCR library was made from it. The sequencing used peripheral blood mononuclear cells (PBMCs), collected when the disease was refractory, from a patient treated with antithyroid drugs. The receptor set was obtained from a female donor with Graves disease.

The V call is TRBV6-1, the J call TRBJ2-7; D possibly uses TRBD1 or TRBD2 (5 bases each). The germline V gene encodes CDR1 MNHNS and CDR2 SASEGT. The V and J ends lost 5 bases and 7 bases respectively, with 15 bases between them. This CDR3 comprises 13 residues. The CDR3 nucleotides are TGTGCCAGCAGTCGAACGGGACCGTCTGAGCAGTACTTC. Protein product: CASSRTGPSEQYF.

The chain uses TRBV20-1 and TRBJ2-5, with D tentatively TRBD1 (6 bases). The germline V gene has CDR1 DFQATT and CDR2 SNEGSKA (reference sequence). With 1 base removed from V and 3 bases from J, the gap between germline ends came to 9 bases. The CDR3 length is 13 residues. CDR3 sequence: CSARVQGKETQYF. As DNA, the CDR3 is TGCAGTGCTAGAGTTCAGGGGAAAGAGACCCAGTACTTC.

The rearrangement uses TRBV5-5 and TRBJ1-2; tentatively, D is TRBD1 (5 bases). From germline, CDR1 is SGHKS and CDR2 YYEKEE (reference sequence). Between the trimmed V and J ends, which lost 5 bases and 1 base, there was a span of 15 bases. This CDR3 comprises 15 residues. DNA of the CDR3: TGTGCCAGCAGTTACCAGGGAAGGGGTAACTATGGCTACACCTTC. Protein sequence: CASSYQGRGNYGYTF.

The table lists this clonotype with many counts. The rearrangement uses TRBV29-1 and TRBJ1-2, with D unclear. This CDR3 spans 18 amino acids. The germline V gene encodes CDR1 SQVTM and CDR2 ANQGSEA. Trimming cost V 0 bases and J 0 bases, with 20 bases left between them. This chain's CDR3 is CSVEDRSASGNANYGYTF. CDR3 sequence (DNA): TGCAGCGTTGAAGATCGGTCCGCCAGCGGAAACGCTAACTATGGCTACACCTTC.

The chain recombines TRBV19 with TRBJ2-7, with TRBD2 identical over 15 bases. The CDR3 spans 15 residues. V lost 6 bases to trimming and J lost 5 bases; unmatched junction nucleotides: 5. Germline CDR1 and CDR2: LNHDA and SQIVND (reference sequence). CDR3 in amino acids: CASRSGTSGRNEQYF. In DNA, the CDR3 is TGTGCCAGTAGGTCCGGGACTAGCGGGAGGAACGAGCAGTACTTC.

This clonotype was recorded once. The chain recombines TRBV29-1 with TRBJ2-5; 14 nucleotides agree with TRBD2. The ends lost 4 bases at V and 5 bases at J; junction bases unmatched: 9. CDR1 is SQVTM and CDR2 is ANQGSEA in the germline V gene. This CDR3 region has 16 residues. CDR3 DNA sequence: TGCAGCGTTGGCGGCGGGACTAGCGGGAGCCCGGAGACCCAGTACTTC. It is translated as CSVGGGTSGSPETQYF.

The table lists this clonotype with many counts. The chain couples TRBV28 to TRBJ1-3; D unclear. Germline lookup yields CDR1 MDHEN and CDR2 SYDVKM. This CDR3 is 14 amino acids long. Trimming cost V 6 bases and J 4 bases, with 13 bases left between them. CDR3 coding DNA: TGTGCCAGCAGGGATGACTGGGTAGGAAACACCATATATTTT. It encodes CASRDDWVGNTIYF.

The CDR3 protein is CASSEIPYEQYF. CDR3 bases: TGTGCCAGCAGTGAGATTCCCTACGAGCAGTACTTC. This chain uses TRBV2 with TRBJ2-7; D is unresolved. Germline assignment: CDR1 SNHLY and CDR2 FYNNEI. Trimming shortened V by 3 bases and J by 2 bases, and 5 bases separated the two germline ends. This CDR3 region has 12 residues.

The sample holds one count of this clonotype. The rearrangement links TRBV29-1 to TRBJ2-7; 7 nucleotides line up with TRBD2. V gave up 5 bases and J gave up 3 bases; unmatched junction bases: 7. Germline V gives CDR1 SQVTM, CDR2 ANQGSEA. This CDR3 is 13 amino acids long. The CDR3 DNA sequence: TGCAGCGTTAAGGGAGGGAAGGACTACGAGCAGTACTTC. It codes for CSVKGGKDYEQYF.

J is TRBJ1-1 and V is TRBV12-5; TRBD1 aligns across 8 bases. V was pared by 5 bases and J by 7 bases, with 12 bases of the junction left unmatched. The CDR3 is 15 amino acids. The germline CDR1 and CDR2 sequences are LGHNT and FRNRAP. CDR3 sequence: CASGPSTGVGGEAFF. The CDR3, as DNA: TGTGCTAGTGGTCCGTCGACAGGGGTCGGAGGTGAAGCTTTCTTT.

In its sample, this clonotype was seen a few times. This chain connects TRBV27 to TRBJ2-6; D perhaps matches TRBD2 (6 bases). CDR1 and CDR2 (germline): MNHEY, SMNVEV (reference sequence). The CDR3 is made up of 19 amino acids. Deletions cut 1 base from V and 2 bases from J, with 18 bases between. The CDR3 DNA reads as TGTGCCAGCAGTTTATACCCGGGACTGTTAACTACTGGGGCCAACGTCCTGACTTTC. Its translation is CASSLYPGLLTTGANVLTF.

This clonotype was picked up many times. The gene calls are TRBV11-2 and TRBJ2-5, with 8 bases identical to TRBD2. The CDR3 sequence is 16 residues long. CDR1 SGHAT and CDR2 FQNNGV come from the germline V gene. J lost 4 bases, V lost 5 bases, and 12 bases had no gene match. In DNA, the CDR3 is TGTGCCAGCAGCGGGGGGGCCATAGCGGGACCAGAGACCCAGTACTTC. Residues: CASSGGAIAGPETQYF.

The chain employs TRBV12-3 or TRBV12-4 and TRBJ2-1; 7 positions match TRBD2. J was trimmed by 4 bases and V by 6 bases; bases with no gene match: 12. The CDR3 loop spans 16 amino acids. The CDR3: CASRQGWEGRYNEQFF. CDR3 nucleotide sequence: TGTGCCAGCAGACAAGGGTGGGAGGGCCGGTACAATGAGCAGTTCTTC.

This clonotype has a handful of counts. The rearrangement links TRBV20-1 to TRBJ2-5; the match to TRBD2 covers 13 bases. The CDR3 sequence is 15 residues long. The germline CDR1 and CDR2 sequences are DFQATT and SNEGSKA (reference sequence). Germline trimming cut 6 bases from V and 5 bases from J; bases unmatched to any gene: 9. CDR3 residues: CSADGLAGDSETQYF. The CDR3 region has the DNA TGCAGTGCCGACGGACTAGCGGGAGATTCTGAGACCCAGTACTTC.

The chain combines TRBV29-1 with TRBJ1-1; D not resolved. CDR3 length: 12 amino acids. V lost 6 bases and J lost 4, with 12 bases in between. CDR1 and CDR2 (germline): SQVTM, ANQGSEA. The CDR3 DNA reads TGCAGCGTAGGGAGTTGGCGCACTGAAGCTTTCTTT. It specifies CSVGSWRTEAFF.

The rearrangement links TRBV19 to TRBJ2-7; 10 bases line up with TRBD1. With V trimmed by 9 bases and J by 4 bases, 6 bases remained unmatched. The CDR3 spans 13 residues. The germline CDR1 and CDR2 sequences are LNHDA and SQIVND (reference sequence). The CDR3 DNA reads TGTGCCAGCGGGACAGGGGCATTGTACGAGCAGTACTTC. Translation gives CASGTGALYEQYF.

This clonotype came up a few times. This rearrangement joins TRBV20-1 to TRBJ1-1; the D is unclear. The CDR3 covers 13 residues. The V gene's germline CDR1 is DFQATT and CDR2 SNEGSKA (reference sequence). Trimming took off 5 bases at V and 1 base at J, with 11 bases between the two ends. The CDR3 DNA is TGCAGTGCTTTTCCCACAGCGAACACTGAAGCTTTCTTT. It encodes CSAFPTANTEAFF.

The gene calls are TRBV7-9 and TRBJ1-2; no clear D gene. The CDR3 covers 10 residues. Germline lookup yields CDR1 SEHNR and CDR2 FQNEAQ (reference sequence). The V gene lost 1 base and the J gene lost 13 bases, with 7 bases spanning the gap. The CDR3 nucleotides are TGTGCCAGCAGCTTAGACCTCCTCACCTTC. It encodes CASSLDLLTF.

The table lists this clonotype with many counts. The chain has TRBV6-9 and TRBJ1-2; D unclear. The CDR3 totals 14 residues. The V gene lost 3 bases and the J gene lost 8 bases, with 16 bases spanning the gap. The germline CDR1 and CDR2 sequences are MNHGY and SVAAGI. The CDR3 loop is CASSYLTRTSGYTF. The CDR3, as DNA: TGTGCCAGCAGTTACCTCACAAGGACTAGCGGCTACACCTTC.